This note documents a single T cell receptor beta chain sequence. This entry is derived from a study of blood T cell repertoires in COVID-19. Per the authors' pipeline: Nucleated cell counts were estimated from reference gene primer amplification. The table came from immunoSEQ multiplex PCR; TCRdb's copy has only in-frame clones and leaves some out. The DNA was the basis for D and trimming; V, J and clone size are from that table. The sample has fewer than 350,000 clones; 85% to 95% are singletons. There are 17 residues in the CDR3. Losses at the gene ends were 5 bases for V and 0 bases for J; bases not matched to a gene: 11. The V gene's germline CDR1 is SGHTA and CDR2 FQGNSA.

J is TRBJ2-7 and V is TRBV7-2; TRBD2 aligns across 9 bases. The specimen sequenced was PBMCs or T cells enriched from blood (not recorded which). This clonotype was sampled from a man between 40 and 49 years old who had been exposed to COVID-19. CDR3 in DNA: TGTGCCAGCAGCCCAACTCTTAGCGGGAGATCCTCCTACGAGCAGTACTTC. Translation: CASSPTLSGRSSYEQYF. Supplemented by reference TRBV7-2 and TRBJ2-7, the full variable domain reads GAGVSQSPSNKVTEKGKDVELRCDPISGHTALYWYRQSLGQGLEFLIYFQGNSAPDKSGLPSDRFSAERTGGSVSTLTIQRTQQEDSAVYLCASSPTLSGRSSYEQYFGPGTRLTVT.